A single sample gave rise to the 27 T cell receptor beta chains below, sequenced in a study of control samples from healthy donors and cancer patients. Produced via immunoSEQ multiplex PCR; TCRdb's table is partial and in-frame only. The data hold about 130,000 clones, with around 90% observed a single time. The sample comprised blood. The receptors here all came from a man aged 18 to 29 in good health.

V usage is TRBV6-5 and J usage is TRBJ1-1; D is possibly TRBD1 (5 bases). This CDR3 is built from 14 residues. Germline loops: CDR1 MNHEY, CDR2 SVGAGI. V dropped 10 bases and J dropped 1 base, with 16 bases sitting between them. The CDR3 sequence is CATDWGTGNTEAFF. Here the CDR3 DNA reads TGTGCCACCGATTGGGGCACCGGGAACACTGAAGCTTTCTTT.

Comment on this clone: Compared with germline, one end of the junction differs, possibly owing to a read error. The J gene is TRBJ1-5, the V gene TRBV5-1; TRBD1 might be the D (5 bases). CDR3 size: 15 residues. CDR1 is SGHRS, CDR2 YFSETQ, per germline. Written as DNA, the CDR3 is TGCGCCCGCAGCTTGGTTGGGGGGGGCAATCAGCCCCAGCATTTT. Translated, it gives CARSLVGGGNQPQHF.

This chain connects TRBV7-8 to TRBJ1-1, with unresolved D. Germline V gives CDR1 SGHVS, CDR2 FQNEAQ. V dropped 1 base and J dropped 3 bases, with 9 bases sitting between them. The CDR3 loop spans 14 amino acids. The CDR3 nucleotides read TGTGCCAGCAGCTTAGTTGGGGAGGACACTGAAGCTTTCTTT. It specifies CASSLVGEDTEAFF. Full variable domain (outside the CDR3, taken from reference TRBV7-8 and TRBJ1-1): GAGVSQSPRYKVAKRGQDVALRCDPISGHVSLFWYQQALGQGPEFLTYFQNEAQLDKSGLPSDRFFAERPEGSVSTLKIQRTQQEDSAVYLCASSLVGEDTEAFFGQGTRLTVV.

The chain recombines TRBV11-3 with TRBJ2-5, with 14 nucleotides matching TRBD2. V gave up 7 bases and J gave up 3 bases; unmatched junction bases: 10. Germline values: CDR1 SGHNT, CDR2 YENEEA. This CDR3 has 17 amino acids. The CDR3 region has the DNA TGTGCCAGCACCCCCGGGACTAGCGGGAGTCAGAAAGAGACCCAGTACTTC. Encoded protein: CASTPGTSGSQKETQYF.

This clone was counted once. The rearrangement uses TRBV10-3 and TRBJ1-1; 7 bases agree with TRBD1. Trimming took 6 bases from V and 5 from J; bases not matched to a gene: 6. The CDR3 consists of 13 residues. The germline V gene encodes CDR1 ENHRY and CDR2 SYGVKD. The CDR3 DNA reads TGTGCCATCAGCACCTTACAGGGGACTGAAGCTTTCTTT. As protein: CAISTLQGTEAFF.

With regard to this clone: Other DNA sequences in this sample translate to the same CDR3. The chain uses TRBV5-1 and TRBJ2-1; TRBD2 agrees at 10 bases. Germline CDR1 and CDR2: SGHRS and YFSETQ. The CDR3 covers 15 residues. V trimming: 0 bases; J trimming: 4 bases; junction bases outside the gene matches: 1. CDR3 region: CASSLGLAGYNEQFF. The CDR3 DNA follows: TGCGCCAGCAGCTTGGGACTAGCGGGTTACAATGAGCAGTTCTTC.

This chain links TRBV2 with TRBJ1-3; tentative D call: TRBD1 (5 bases). The germline V gene has CDR1 SNHLY and CDR2 FYNNEI. This CDR3 comprises 13 residues. The V end was cut by 4 bases, the J end by 2 bases, with 6 bases between. The CDR3 nucleotides read TGTGCCAGCAGTGTGGGGGCTGGAAACACCATATATTTT. This encodes CASSVGAGNTIYF.

The genes are TRBV5-1 and TRBJ2-7; TRBD1 matches 7 bases. Germline CDR1 and CDR2: SGHRS and YFSETQ. The CDR3 loop spans 15 amino acids. DNA of the CDR3: TGCGCCAGCAGATTGGACAGGCCCTCTCCCTACGAGCAGTACGTC. This codes for CASRLDRPSPYEQYV.

The chain joins TRBV6-5 to TRBJ2-3; a weak D match, TRBD2 (6 bases). In germline, CDR1 is MNHEY, CDR2 SVGAGI. This CDR3 is 14 amino acids long. V was pared by 7 bases and J by 5 bases, with 16 bases between. CDR3 sequence (DNA): TGTGCCAGCACACCGACTAGAGGTCTAGATACGCAGTATTTT. Amino acids: CASTPTRGLDTQYF.

The V and J genes are TRBV30 and TRBJ1-5; D not certain. The germline V and J ends were trimmed by 6 bases and 7 bases, with 16 bases remaining between them. This CDR3 has 13 amino acids. Germline CDR1 GTSNPN, CDR2 SVGIG (reference sequence). Written as DNA, the CDR3 is TGTGCCTGCGGGAGGGCCTCCGGGCAGCCCCAGCATTTT. It translates to CACGRASGQPQHF.

V is TRBV19 and J is TRBJ2-5; 12 bases align to TRBD2. The germline gives CDR1 LNHDA, CDR2 SQIVND (reference sequence). This CDR3 contains 15 residues. V gave up 7 bases and J gave up 5 bases; unmatched junction bases: 8. The DNA of the CDR3 is TGTGCCAGTATTGGCCTAGCGGGAGGGCTGGAGACCCAGTACTTC. The encoded protein is CASIGLAGGLETQYF.

This chain joins TRBV4-1 and TRBJ1-1, with a possible D match to TRBD1 (5 bases). This CDR3 has 14 residues. V lost 0 bases, J lost 5 bases, and 10 bases lay in between. Germline values: CDR1 MGHRA, CDR2 YSYEKL. For the CDR3, the DNA is TGCGCCAGCAGCCAAGATTGGGGGGTTACTGAAGCTTTCTTT. Its translation is CASSQDWGVTEAFF.

J is TRBJ1-2 and V is TRBV19, with D unresolved. V was trimmed by 6 bases and J by 0 bases, leaving 20 bases between them. Germline-derived CDR1 and CDR2 are LNHDA and SQIVND (reference sequence). The CDR3 runs 17 residues. For the CDR3, the DNA is TGTGCCAGTAGAGATTGGACTCTCCTAACTCCTAACTATGGCTACACCTTC. The encoded protein is CASRDWTLLTPNYGYTF.

The rearrangement uses TRBV2 and TRBJ1-4; D uncertain. The CDR3 is 14 residues long. Germline V gene lookup returns CDR1 SNHLY and CDR2 FYNNEI. Trimming pared 4 bases from V and 7 bases from J, leaving 13 bases between. CDR3 in DNA: TGTGCCAGCAGTGTGGAGGGCCTCGGTGAAAAACTGTTTTTT. This sequence encodes CASSVEGLGEKLFF.

Written as DNA, the CDR3 is TGTGCCAGCAGTTACTCCTTCGGTCGCCAAGAGACCCAGTACTTC. It codes for CASSYSFGRQETQYF. This chain joins TRBV6-2 or TRBV6-3 and TRBJ2-5; the D is unclear. The V gene's germline CDR1 is MNHEY and CDR2 SVGEGT. Trimming took 0 bases from V and 1 from J, leaving 9 bases between them. This CDR3 contains 15 residues.

This chain connects TRBV5-1 to TRBJ1-1; D is ambiguous. Trimming took 5 bases from V and 0 from J, leaving 8 bases between them. CDR3 length: 13 amino acids. Germline V gene sequence: CDR1 SGHRS, CDR2 YFSETQ. The CDR3 nucleotides read TGCGCCAGCAGTGGCAGGTTGAACACTGAAGCTTTCTTT. It is translated as CASSGRLNTEAFF.

The chain joins TRBV7-9 to TRBJ2-1; D might be TRBD2 (6 bases). Trimming left V 0 bases short and J 3 bases short, with 9 bases between. CDR3 size: 15 residues. Germline CDR1 SEHNR, CDR2 FQNEAQ (reference sequence). The CDR3 DNA is TGTGCCAGCAGCTTAGCGCAGGACTACTACAATGAGCAGTTCTTC. Its translation is CASSLAQDYYNEQFF.

This clone was seen a single time. The chain uses TRBV13 and TRBJ1-3; D might be TRBD1 (5 bases). The CDR3 length is 14 residues. Trimming left V 5 bases short and J 3 bases short, with 11 bases between. CDR1 is PRHDT and CDR2 is FYEKMQ in the germline V gene (reference sequence). The CDR3 loop reads CASSARGVGNTIYF. CDR3 DNA sequence: TGTGCCAGCAGCGCGCGGGGGGTTGGAAACACCATATATTTT.

CDR3: CSVEEQQGYEQFF. CDR3 sequence (DNA): TGCAGCGTTGAAGAACAACAGGGCTATGAGCAGTTCTTC. The chain couples TRBV29-1 to TRBJ2-1, with D possibly being TRBD1 (6 bases). Germline V gene data show CDR1 as SQVTM and CDR2 as ANQGSEA. V shed 0 bases and J shed 8 bases, with 11 bases lying between them. The CDR3 sequence is 13 residues long.

The table lists this clone with a few counts. The chain links TRBV7-9 to TRBJ2-1, with D possibly TRBD2 on 6 matching bases. CDR1 SEHNR and CDR2 FQNEAQ come from the germline V gene (reference sequence). Trimming took off 1 base at V and 0 bases at J, with 10 bases between the two ends. This CDR3 spans 16 amino acids. The CDR3 loop reads CASSLEDGSSYNEQFF. The CDR3 coding sequence is TGTGCCAGCAGCTTAGAAGACGGGAGCTCCTACAATGAGCAGTTCTTC.

This chain joins TRBV4-1 and TRBJ1-6, with TRBD1 identical over 7 bases. The germline gives CDR1 MGHRA, CDR2 YSYEKL. The length of the CDR3 is 14 residues. After removal of 4 bases from V and 10 bases from J, the junction contained 7 bases not matched to a gene. The CDR3 region has the DNA TGCGCCAGCAGCCTCGGACAGGCTCGGTCACCCCTCCACTTT. Residues: CASSLGQARSPLHF.

The gene calls are TRBV3-1 (or the pseudogene TRBV3-2) and TRBJ2-6; D perhaps matches TRBD2 (6 bases). Trimming left V 2 bases short and J 0 bases short, with 11 bases between. The CDR3 covers 17 residues. In germline, CDR1 is LGHDT, CDR2 YNNKEL (reference sequence). The CDR3 is CASSQPGLLSGANVLTF. CDR3 bases: TGTGCCAGCAGCCAACCGGGACTGCTCTCTGGGGCCAACGTCCTGACTTTC.

The V and J genes are TRBV4-1 and TRBJ1-2, with D unresolved. V gave up 0 bases and J gave up 6 bases, with 17 bases separating them. In germline, CDR1 is MGHRA, CDR2 YSYEKL. The CDR3 contains 16 residues. CDR3 in amino acids: CASSQEYDGENDGYTF. CDR3 coding DNA: TGCGCCAGCAGCCAAGAATATGACGGAGAGAACGATGGCTACACCTTC.

CDR3 nucleotides: TGTGCCAGCAGCCTGGACGGGACTAGCGGGGATTTCACAGATACGCAGTATTTT. Amino acids: CASSLDGTSGDFTDTQYF. The rearrangement links TRBV5-4 to TRBJ2-3; 13 nucleotides match TRBD2. CDR1 SGHNT and CDR2 YYREEE come from the germline V gene (reference sequence). This CDR3 region has 18 residues. Losses at the gene ends were 4 bases for V and 2 bases for J; bases not matched to a gene: 10.

The gene calls are TRBV25-1 and TRBJ2-1; D uncertain. The CDR3 has 12 residues. Germline lookup yields CDR1 MGHDK and CDR2 SYGVNS. V lost 1 base and J 5 bases, leaving 3 bases between the germline ends. This CDR3 is CASSEFNNEQFF. In DNA form, the CDR3 reads TGTGCCAGCAGTGAATTTAACAATGAGCAGTTCTTC.

The chain combines TRBV4-2 with TRBJ1-2, with 8 positions matching TRBD1. The CDR3 has 15 residues. The trim removed 5 bases at V and 0 bases at J, leaving 5 bases unmatched. CDR1 LGHNA and CDR2 YNFKEQ come from the germline V gene. The CDR3 loop is CASSVGQGANYGYTF. CDR3 bases: TGTGCCAGCAGCGTCGGACAGGGAGCTAACTATGGCTACACCTTC.

The chain combines TRBV6-5 with TRBJ1-6; D is possibly TRBD1 (6 bases). This CDR3 is 16 amino acids long. Germline assignment: CDR1 MNHEY and CDR2 SVGAGI. V was cut by 3 bases and J by 2 bases, with 11 bases left in between. In DNA form, the CDR3 reads TGTGCCAGCAGTTATTGGGCAGGGGCCTATAATTCACCCCTCCACTTT. This codes for CASSYWAGAYNSPLHF.